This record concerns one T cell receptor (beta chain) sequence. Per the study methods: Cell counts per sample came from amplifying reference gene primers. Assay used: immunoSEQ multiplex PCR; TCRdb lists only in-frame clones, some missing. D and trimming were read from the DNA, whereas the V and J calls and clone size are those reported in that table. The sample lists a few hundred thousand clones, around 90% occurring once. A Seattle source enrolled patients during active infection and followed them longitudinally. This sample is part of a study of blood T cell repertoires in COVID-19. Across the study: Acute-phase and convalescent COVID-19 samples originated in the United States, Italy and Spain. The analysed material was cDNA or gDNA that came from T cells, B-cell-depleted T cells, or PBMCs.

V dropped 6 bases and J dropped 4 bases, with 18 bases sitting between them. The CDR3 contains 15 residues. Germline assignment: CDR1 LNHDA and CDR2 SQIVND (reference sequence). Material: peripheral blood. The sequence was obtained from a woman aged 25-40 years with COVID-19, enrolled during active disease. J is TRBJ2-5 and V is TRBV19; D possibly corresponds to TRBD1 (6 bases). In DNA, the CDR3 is TGTGCCAGTAGCCCCGTTGGGCAGGGGTCAGAGACCCAGTACTTC. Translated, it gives CASSPVGQGSETQYF.